The source of this TCR beta chain is a study of cytomegalovirus exposure and HLA in healthy donors. Study context: Clustering assigned around 77% of the roughly 430 genotyped donors to the Caucasian-associated ancestry cluster.

Primers: 60 Vbeta forward and 13 Jbeta reverse. Assay: immunoSEQ multiplex PCR; the TCRdb copy retains only in-frame clones and omits some. Among under 250,000 clones, approximately 78% were seen once, and the ten largest hold approximately 2.5%. This CDR3 spans 14 amino acids. Germline-derived CDR1 and CDR2 are SNHLY and FYNNEI. Trimming at V came to 6 bases and at J to 1 base, leaving 5 bases not matched to a gene. V usage is TRBV2 and J usage is TRBJ2-5, with 7 nucleotides matching TRBD2. This sequence was found in a woman in her thirties or forties in good health and CMV-seronegative. The sample comprised PBMCs. The CDR3 is CASRAGNSQETQYF. CDR3 in DNA: TGTGCCAGCAGAGCGGGGAACTCCCAAGAGACCCAGTACTTC.